This T cell receptor (beta chain) derives from a study of blood T cell repertoires in COVID-19. CDR3 length equals 15 residues. The germline CDR1 and CDR2 sequences are SGHAT and FQNNGV. Losses at the gene ends were 0 bases for V and 8 bases for J; bases not matched to a gene: 7. Per the authors' pipeline: Reference gene primer amplification in the assay estimated nucleated cell counts. Measured with immunoSEQ multiplex PCR; TCRdb has only the in-frame clones, and not every one. D and trimming were read from the DNA, whereas the V and J calls and clone size are those reported in that table. This sample has more than 85,000 clones; 80% to 85% occur once, and the top ten carry around two fifths.

Input material: peripheral blood. The clonotype originates from a man older than 75 with acute or convalescent COVID-19. The chain is built from TRBV11-2 and TRBJ2-1; 7 nucleotides match TRBD2. Here the CDR3 reads CASSLEAGEEYEQFF. Here the CDR3 DNA reads TGTGCCAGCAGCTTAGAGGCGGGAGAGGAGTATGAGCAGTTCTTC.